This TCR beta chain was observed in a study of STAT5B mutations in CD4+ large granular lymphocyte leukemia (dated by TCRdb to about 2022). Describing the broader study: Among the healthy controls, the CDR3 'QG' motif was associated with a particular HLA allele. Flow cytometry performed on FACSCanto II or FACSVerse showed that the purified fractions had more than 95% purity among lymphocytes. TCRbeta repertoires of CD4+ T-cell large granular lymphocyte leukemia patients were compared with those of healthy blood donors. General findings and caveats noted by the study authors: Main leukemic clonotypes were private to each patient, although 25% to 30% appeared at low frequency in other patients' non-leukemic repertoires. CD4-sorted patient repertoires appeared more clonal than healthy CD4+ repertoires, and this difference persisted after removing the putative leukemic clones. Enrichment of TRBV06-family usage was observed among the top patient clones (8/27) relative to healthy controls (2/35). The data were not HLA-matched, and the higher clonality in CD4+ T-LGLL than in CD8+ T-LGLL could be due to the relatively small sample size.

The healthy control group was made up of around 37 blood donors, and the Finnish Red Cross blood service supplied their buffy coats. All TCR-sequenced material derived from peripheral blood: patient blood samples and healthy donor buffy coats. Peripheral blood mononuclear cells were isolated by Ficoll-Hypaque gradient centrifugation. CD4+ cells were purified magnetically from the buffy coats of healthy controls. Genomic DNA was extracted with the Gentra Puregene Cell and Tissue kit and quantified on a Qubit 2.0 fluorometer. Points on this clone: What this receptor recognizes is not known. No much larger clone exists at a distance of one base, and base qualities are not known.

V and J are truncated by 1 base and 7 bases respectively, leaving an intervening sequence of 14 bases. Inclusive of the bounding cysteine and phenylalanine, the CDR3 is 15 residues long. Only CDR3 DNA remains: 45 bases, in frame from the first base. For CDR1 and CDR2, the germline V gene lists LGHNA and YNFKEQ. The immunoSEQ assay at survey resolution was used to sequence TCRbeta rearrangements from genomic DNA. The authors processed their data as follows. In the TCR sequencing data, the lowest productive clonotype frequency that could be detected was 2.59 x 10-5. Analyses included only productive TCRbeta rearrangements, meaning complete and in-frame sequences. Clonality for each sample was calculated as Simpson clonality in the immunoSEQ Analyzer version 3.0. Clones were grouped by frequency into very rare, small, medium, large (1-20%) or hyperexpanded (>20%) categories. Generation probabilities were estimated with OLGA 1.2.3, V-gene circos plots were generated with VDJtools, specificities were searched for in VDJdb, and CDR3 motifs were identified with GLIPH. TCRdb stores this immuneACCESS table with in-frame sequences only. Part of the clones is absent; in the studies checked, under half of the shortfall reflects unresolved V genes, and no reason is known for the rest. The D gene and trimming were derived from the DNA, and the V and J assignments and clone size from that table. The sample table shows nearly 45,000 clones, and 65% to 90% are seen once. The biggest ten clones account for about 3% of the sample.

The clonotype comes from a human donor in good health. Recombination connected TRBV4-2 to TRBJ2-4, and the D gene may be TRBD2, 7 bases matching. The sequenced material came from CD4+ T cells from blood buffy coats. The CDR3 region reads CASSQGRGAENIQYF. The DNA is as follows: TGTGCCAGCAGCCAAGGCCGGGGGGCGGAGAACATTCAGTACTTC.